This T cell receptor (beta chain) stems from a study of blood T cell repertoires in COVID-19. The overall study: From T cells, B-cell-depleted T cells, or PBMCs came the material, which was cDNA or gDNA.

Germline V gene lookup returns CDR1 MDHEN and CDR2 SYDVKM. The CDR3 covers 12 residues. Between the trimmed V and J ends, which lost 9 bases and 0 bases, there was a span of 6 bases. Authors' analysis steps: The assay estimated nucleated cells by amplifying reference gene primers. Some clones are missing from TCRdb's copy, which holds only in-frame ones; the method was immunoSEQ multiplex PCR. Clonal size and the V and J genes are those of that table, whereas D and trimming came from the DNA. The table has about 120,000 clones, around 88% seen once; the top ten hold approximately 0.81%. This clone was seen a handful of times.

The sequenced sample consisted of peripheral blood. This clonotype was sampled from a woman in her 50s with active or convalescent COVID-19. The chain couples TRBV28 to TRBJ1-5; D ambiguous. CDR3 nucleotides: TGTGCCAGTTCCTATAGCAATCAGCCCCAGCATTTT. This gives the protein CASSYSNQPQHF.